This TCR beta chain emerged from a study of blood T cells in healthy people across ages. This clonotype appeared many times. A sample-barcoded 5' primer and a J-beta primer mix were used in a second PCR of roughly 6 to 12 cycles. TCRdb reanalysed the 5' RACE reads using MiXCR and keeps one entry per CDR3 protein. Of approximately 810,000 distinct CDR3 sequences in the sample, more than 25% were seen once. This TCR came from a woman older than 75 in good health. The sequenced sample consisted of blood.

This CDR3 reads CASSSRWTETYNEQFF. The CDR3 DNA sequence: TGTGCCAGCAGCTCCCGATGGACAGAGACCTACAATGAGCAGTTCTTC. The J gene is TRBJ2-1, the V gene TRBV7-9; possibly TRBD1 for D (6 bases). The V end lost 4 bases, the J end lost 2 bases, and 15 bases lay between the germline ends. Germline lookup yields CDR1 SEHNR and CDR2 FQNEAQ (reference sequence). The CDR3 has 16 residues.